One sample yielded the 5 T cell receptor beta chains listed below, sequenced in a study of T cell responses to AZD1222 COVID-19 vaccine. Sequencing was performed with immunoSEQ multiplex PCR; in TCRdb, only in-frame clones are kept and a portion is missing. There are about 140,000 clones in the sample; approximately 93% occur only once, and approximately 0.9% lies in the top ten. The sequencing used peripheral blood, collected on day 0 of MenACWY control vaccination. These TCRs come from an adult in good health.

This sequence joins TRBV2 and TRBJ1-1, with D possibly TRBD1 on 6 matching bases. This CDR3 region has 15 residues. CDR1 is SNHLY, CDR2 FYNNEI, per germline. V was clipped by 6 bases and J by 1 base, with 15 bases between them. CDR3 sequence reads: CASRRDWTENTEAFF. The CDR3 DNA reads as TGTGCCAGCAGACGCGACTGGACAGAGAACACTGAAGCTTTCTTT.

The V and J genes are TRBV19 and TRBJ1-1, with a weak D call TRBD1 (5 bases). The CDR3 runs 12 residues. V gave up 6 bases and J gave up 5 bases, with 10 bases separating them. Germline V CDR1 and CDR2: LNHDA, SQIVND (reference sequence). Written as DNA, the CDR3 is TGTGCCAGTAGGACGAGACAGACTGAAGCTTTCTTT. The encoded protein is CASRTRQTEAFF.

V gene TRBV6-4 combines with J gene TRBJ2-3; the D gene is possibly TRBD1 (6 bases). There are 15 residues in the CDR3. Per germline, CDR1 MRHNA and CDR2 SNTAGT. V was pared by 3 bases and J by 2 bases, with 12 bases between. The CDR3 loop is CASSEGHTHTDTQYF. In DNA, the CDR3 is TGTGCCAGCAGTGAGGGACACACACACACAGATACGCAGTATTTT.

The V gene is TRBV19, the J gene TRBJ2-7, with 8 bases that match TRBD1. The CDR3 spans 14 residues. Germline CDR1 is LNHDA and CDR2 is SQIVND (reference sequence). V shed 5 bases, J shed 2 bases, and the junction held 5 bases outside the gene matches. CDR3 in amino acids: CASSVGTGPYEQYF. In DNA, the CDR3 is TGTGCCAGTAGTGTCGGGACAGGCCCCTACGAGCAGTACTTC.

V gene TRBV4-3 combines with J gene TRBJ2-7; 8 positions match TRBD2. Trimming at V came to 0 bases and at J to 7 bases, leaving 5 bases not matched to a gene. This CDR3 has 14 amino acids. The germline gives CDR1 LGHNA, CDR2 YSLEER. In DNA form, the CDR3 reads TGCGCCAGCAGCCAAGAGAGCGGGGGAGGGGAGCAGTACTTC. Its protein is CASSQESGGGEQYF.